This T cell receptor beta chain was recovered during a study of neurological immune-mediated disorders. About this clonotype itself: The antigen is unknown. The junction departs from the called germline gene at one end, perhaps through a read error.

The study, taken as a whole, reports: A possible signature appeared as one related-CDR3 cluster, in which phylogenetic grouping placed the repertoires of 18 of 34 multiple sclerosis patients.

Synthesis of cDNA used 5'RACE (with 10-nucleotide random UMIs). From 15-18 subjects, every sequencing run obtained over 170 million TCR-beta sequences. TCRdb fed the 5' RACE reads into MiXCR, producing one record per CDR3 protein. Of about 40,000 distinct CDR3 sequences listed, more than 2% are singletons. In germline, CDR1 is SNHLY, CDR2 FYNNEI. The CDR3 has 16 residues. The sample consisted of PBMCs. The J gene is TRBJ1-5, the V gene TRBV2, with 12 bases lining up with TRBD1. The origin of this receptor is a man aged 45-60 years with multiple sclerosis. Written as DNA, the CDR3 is TGTGCCAGCAGTGGACCCGGGACAGGGGGCTCTCAGCCCCAGAATTTT. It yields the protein CASSGPGTGGSQPQNF. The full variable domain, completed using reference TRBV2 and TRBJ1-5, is EPEVTQTPSHQVTQMGQEVILRCVPISNHLYFYWYRQILGQKVEFLVSFYNNEISEKSEIFDDQFSVERPDGSNFTLKIRSTKLEDSAMYFCASSGPGTGGSQPQNFGDGTRLSIL.